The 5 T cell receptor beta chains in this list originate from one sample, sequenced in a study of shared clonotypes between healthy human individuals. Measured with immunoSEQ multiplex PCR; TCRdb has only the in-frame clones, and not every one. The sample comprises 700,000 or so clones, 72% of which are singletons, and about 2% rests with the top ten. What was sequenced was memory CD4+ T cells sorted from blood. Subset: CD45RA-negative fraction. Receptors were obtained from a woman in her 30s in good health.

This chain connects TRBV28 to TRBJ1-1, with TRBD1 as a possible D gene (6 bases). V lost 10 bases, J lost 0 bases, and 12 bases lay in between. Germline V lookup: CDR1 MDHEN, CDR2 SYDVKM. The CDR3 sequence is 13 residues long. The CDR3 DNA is TGTGCCATCGGGGACACTTTGAACACTGAAGCTTTCTTT. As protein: CAIGDTLNTEAFF.

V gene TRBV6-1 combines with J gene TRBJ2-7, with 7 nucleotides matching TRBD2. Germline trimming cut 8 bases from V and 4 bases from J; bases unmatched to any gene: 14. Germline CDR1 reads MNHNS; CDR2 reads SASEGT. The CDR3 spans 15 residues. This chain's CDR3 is CASRVDGGSRYEQYF. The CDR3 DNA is TGTGCCAGCCGGGTAGATGGCGGGAGTCGGTACGAGCAGTACTTC.

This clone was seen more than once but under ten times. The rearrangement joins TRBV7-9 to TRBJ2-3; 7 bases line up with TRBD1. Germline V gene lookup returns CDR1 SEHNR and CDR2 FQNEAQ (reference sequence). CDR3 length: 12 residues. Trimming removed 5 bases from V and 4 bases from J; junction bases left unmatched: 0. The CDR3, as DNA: TGTGCCAGCAGCAGGGGGCCAGATACGCAGTATTTT. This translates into CASSRGPDTQYF. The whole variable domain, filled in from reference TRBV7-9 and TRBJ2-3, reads DTGVSQNPRHKITKRGQNVTFRCDPISEHNRLYWYRQTLGQGPEFLTYFQNEAQLEKSRLLSDRFSAERPKGSFSTLEIQRTEQGDSAMYLCASSRGPDTQYFGPGTRLTVL.

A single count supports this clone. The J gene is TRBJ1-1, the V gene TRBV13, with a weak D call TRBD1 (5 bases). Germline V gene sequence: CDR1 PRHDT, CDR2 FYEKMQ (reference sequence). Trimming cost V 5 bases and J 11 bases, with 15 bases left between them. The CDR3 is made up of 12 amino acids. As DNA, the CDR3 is TGTGCCAGCAGCCTAACTGAGGGGAGTGCTTTCTTT. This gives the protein CASSLTEGSAFF.

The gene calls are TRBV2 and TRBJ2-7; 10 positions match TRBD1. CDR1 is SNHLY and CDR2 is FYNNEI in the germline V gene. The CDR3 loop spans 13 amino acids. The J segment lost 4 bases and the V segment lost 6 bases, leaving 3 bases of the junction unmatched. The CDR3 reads CASRRQGAYEQYF. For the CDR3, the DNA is TGTGCCAGCAGGAGACAGGGGGCTTACGAGCAGTACTTC.